This T cell receptor (beta chain) was identified during a study of regulatory T cells in long-lasting Graves disease. Study-wide background: Newly diagnosed Graves' patients had under 3 months of antithyroid drugs. The study's findings and limits: The study found TRBV28, TRBJ1-2 and TRBJ2-5 favored in persistent disease. A reduction in accuracy may have resulted from the small sample size.

Time point here: newly diagnosed GD, antithyroid drugs for less than 3 months. The TCR library was made from RNA that had been extracted from PBMCs in TRIzol. Arm-PCR with iRepertoire HTBI primers amplified the CDR3 regions for these TCR beta libraries. As originally analysed: Samples jointly harbored roughly 62 TRBV and over 13 TRBJ segments. TCRdb recomputed calls from the multiplex PCR reads with MiXCR, one row per CDR3 protein. The V and J calls shown here were made by TCRdb, not taken from the authors' results. Among around 400,000 distinct CDR3 sequences listed, roughly a sixth were seen once. This clonotype came up many times. Its specificity is not known. The V segment lost 3 bases and the J segment 3 bases; nucleotides outside the gene matches: 10. Per the germline V gene, CDR1 is DFQATT and CDR2 is SNEGSKA (reference sequence). This CDR3 has 16 amino acids.

This clonotype was sampled from a female donor with Graves disease. This chain links TRBV20-1 with TRBJ1-1; 10 bases match TRBD1. Sample: peripheral blood mononuclear cells (PBMCs), taken at new diagnosis, from a patient treated with antithyroid drugs. CDR3 region: CSASELSGQGYTEAFF. DNA for the CDR3: TGCAGTGCTAGCGAGCTCTCGGGACAGGGGTACACTGAAGCTTTCTTT.